The present T cell receptor (beta chain) was sequenced within a study of human T cells and chemical hapten exposure. Separate cDNA molecules received unique molecular identifiers, which the library attached to them. TCRdb used MiXCR to reprocess the RACE reads, holding one entry per CDR3 protein. The table includes about 120,000 distinct CDR3 sequences, about 13% detected once. Time point in this sample: pre-sensitization, week 0. Indicated treatment: therapeutic diphenylcyclopropenone sensitization with weekly scalp DPC. The CDR3 runs to 16 residues. Trimming removed 4 bases from V and 3 bases from J; junction bases left unmatched: 5.

The source was whole blood, collected in connection with sensitization to the hapten diphenylcyclopropenone (DPC). The chain is built from TRBV12-3 or TRBV12-4 and TRBJ2-3; 12 positions agree with TRBD2. The clonotype was recovered from a woman aged 18-29 years with alopecia areata. Some clones in this sample may be carry-over from other donors' samples. The CDR3 protein is CASSSRLAGVTDTQYF. The DNA of the CDR3 is TGTGCCAGCAGTTCCCGACTAGCGGGGGTTACAGATACGCAGTATTTT.